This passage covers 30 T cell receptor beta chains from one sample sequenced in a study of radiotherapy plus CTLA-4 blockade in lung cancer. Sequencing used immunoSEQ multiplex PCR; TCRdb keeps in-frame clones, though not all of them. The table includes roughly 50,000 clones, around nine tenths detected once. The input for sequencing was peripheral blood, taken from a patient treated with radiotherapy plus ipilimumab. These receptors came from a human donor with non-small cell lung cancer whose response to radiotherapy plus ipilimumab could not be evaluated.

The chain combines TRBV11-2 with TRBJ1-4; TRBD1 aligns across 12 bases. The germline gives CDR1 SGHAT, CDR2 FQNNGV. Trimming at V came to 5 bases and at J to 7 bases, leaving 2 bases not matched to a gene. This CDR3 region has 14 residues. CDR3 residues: CASSRDRGREKLFF. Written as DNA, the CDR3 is TGTGCCAGCAGCCGGGACAGGGGGCGTGAAAAACTGTTTTTT. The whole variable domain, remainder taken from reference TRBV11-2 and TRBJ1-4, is EAGVAQSPRYKIIEKRQSVAFWCNPISGHATLYWYQQILGQGPKLLIQFQNNGVVDDSQLPKDRFSAERLKGVDSTLKIQPAKLEDSAVYLCASSRDRGREKLFFGSGTQLSVL.

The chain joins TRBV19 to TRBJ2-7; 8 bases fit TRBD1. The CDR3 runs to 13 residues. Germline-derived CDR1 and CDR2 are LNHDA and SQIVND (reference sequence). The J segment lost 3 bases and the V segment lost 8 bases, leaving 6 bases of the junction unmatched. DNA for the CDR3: TGTGCCAGTGGGGCAGGACAGGGCTACGAGCAGTACTTC. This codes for CASGAGQGYEQYF.

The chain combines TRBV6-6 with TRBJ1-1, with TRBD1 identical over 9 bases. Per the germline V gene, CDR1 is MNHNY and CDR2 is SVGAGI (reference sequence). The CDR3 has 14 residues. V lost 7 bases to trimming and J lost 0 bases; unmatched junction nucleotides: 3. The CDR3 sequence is CASNWDRVNTEAFF. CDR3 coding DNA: TGTGCCAGCAATTGGGACAGGGTGAACACTGAAGCTTTCTTT.

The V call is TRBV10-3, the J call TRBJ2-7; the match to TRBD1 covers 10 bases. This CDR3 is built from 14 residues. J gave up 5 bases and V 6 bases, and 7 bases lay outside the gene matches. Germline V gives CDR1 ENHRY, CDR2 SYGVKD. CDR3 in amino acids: CAIRPGTGVNEQYF. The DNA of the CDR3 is TGTGCCATCAGGCCCGGGACAGGGGTTAACGAGCAGTACTTC.

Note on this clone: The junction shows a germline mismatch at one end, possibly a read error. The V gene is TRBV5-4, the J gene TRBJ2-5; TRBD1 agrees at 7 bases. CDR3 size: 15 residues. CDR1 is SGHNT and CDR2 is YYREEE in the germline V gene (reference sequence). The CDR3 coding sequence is TGCGCCAGCAGCTCCTCGGACAGGAGCCAAGAGACCCAGTACTTC. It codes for CASSSSDRSQETQYF. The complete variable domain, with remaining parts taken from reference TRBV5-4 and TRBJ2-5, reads ETGVTQSPTHLIKTRGQQVTLRCSSQSGHNTVSWYQQALGQGPQFIFQYYREEENGRGNFPPRFSGLQFPNYSSELNVNALELDDSALYLCASSSSDRSQETQYFGPGTRLLVL.

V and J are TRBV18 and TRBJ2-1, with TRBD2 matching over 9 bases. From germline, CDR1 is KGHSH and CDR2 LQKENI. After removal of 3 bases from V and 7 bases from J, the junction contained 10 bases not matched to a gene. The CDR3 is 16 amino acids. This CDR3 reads CASSPSAGGLLNEQFF. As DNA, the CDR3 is TGTGCCAGCTCACCCTCAGCGGGAGGTTTGCTGAATGAGCAGTTCTTC.

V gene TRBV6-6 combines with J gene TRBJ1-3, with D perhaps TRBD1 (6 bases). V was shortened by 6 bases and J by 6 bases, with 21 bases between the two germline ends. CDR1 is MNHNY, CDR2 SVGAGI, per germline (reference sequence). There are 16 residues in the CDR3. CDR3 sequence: CASRHRPGGGENTIYF. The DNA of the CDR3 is TGTGCCAGCAGGCACCGGCCTGGGGGGGGCGAAAACACCATATATTTT.

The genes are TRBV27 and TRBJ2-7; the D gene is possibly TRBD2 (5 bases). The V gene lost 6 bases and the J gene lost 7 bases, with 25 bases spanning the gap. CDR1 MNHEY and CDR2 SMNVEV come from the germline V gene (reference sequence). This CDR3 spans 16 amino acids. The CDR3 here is CASRLLSTTLKREQYF. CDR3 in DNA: TGTGCCAGCAGATTACTGTCGACTACCCTTAAACGGGAGCAGTACTTC.

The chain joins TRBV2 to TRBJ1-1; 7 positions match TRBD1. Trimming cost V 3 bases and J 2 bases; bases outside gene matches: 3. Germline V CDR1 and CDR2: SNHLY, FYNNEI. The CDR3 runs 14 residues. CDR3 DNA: TGTGCCAGCAGTGAGGGACAGAGAAACACTGAAGCTTTCTTT. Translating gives CASSEGQRNTEAFF.

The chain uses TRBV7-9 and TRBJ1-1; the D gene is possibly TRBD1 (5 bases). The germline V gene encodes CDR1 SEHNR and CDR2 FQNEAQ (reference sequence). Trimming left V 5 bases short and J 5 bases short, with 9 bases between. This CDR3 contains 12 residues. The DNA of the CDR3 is TGTGCCAGCAGCCCGGGGGGGACTGAAGCTTTCTTT. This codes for CASSPGGTEAFF.

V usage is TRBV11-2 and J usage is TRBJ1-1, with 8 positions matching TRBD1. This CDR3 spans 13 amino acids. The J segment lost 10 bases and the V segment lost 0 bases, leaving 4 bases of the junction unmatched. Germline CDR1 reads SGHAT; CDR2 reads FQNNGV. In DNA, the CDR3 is TGTGCCAGCAGCTTAGATGGTGGGACAGGAGCTTTCTTT. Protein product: CASSLDGGTGAFF.

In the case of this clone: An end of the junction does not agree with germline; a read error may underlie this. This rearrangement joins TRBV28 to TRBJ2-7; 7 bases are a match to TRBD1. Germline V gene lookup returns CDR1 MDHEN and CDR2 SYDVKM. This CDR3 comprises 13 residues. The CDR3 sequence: CASGDLGGYGQYF. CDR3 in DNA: TGTGCCAGCGGCGATTTAGGGGGCTACGGGCAGTACTTC.

The CDR3 region is CASSNTGEPQETQYF. As DNA, the CDR3 is TGCGCCAGCAGCAACACAGGGGAGCCCCAAGAGACCCAGTACTTC. The rearrangement uses TRBV5-1 and TRBJ2-5; 7 nucleotides match TRBD1. This CDR3 is 15 amino acids long. Germline V gives CDR1 SGHRS, CDR2 YFSETQ. After removal of 4 bases from V and 1 base from J, the junction contained 7 bases not matched to a gene.

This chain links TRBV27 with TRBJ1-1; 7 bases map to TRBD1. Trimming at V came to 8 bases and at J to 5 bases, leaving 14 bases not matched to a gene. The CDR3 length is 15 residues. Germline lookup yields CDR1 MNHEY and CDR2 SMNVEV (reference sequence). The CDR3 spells CASAGAGGMETEAFF. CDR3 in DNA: TGTGCCAGCGCTGGAGCAGGGGGTATGGAGACTGAAGCTTTCTTT.

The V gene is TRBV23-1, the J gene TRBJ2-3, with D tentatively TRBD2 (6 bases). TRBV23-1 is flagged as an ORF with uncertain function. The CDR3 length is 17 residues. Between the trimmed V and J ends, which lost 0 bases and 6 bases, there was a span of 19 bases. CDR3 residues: CASSQSSPAGTGDTQYF. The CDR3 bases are TGCGCCAGCAGTCAATCATCCCCCGCGGGAACCGGGGATACGCAGTATTTT.

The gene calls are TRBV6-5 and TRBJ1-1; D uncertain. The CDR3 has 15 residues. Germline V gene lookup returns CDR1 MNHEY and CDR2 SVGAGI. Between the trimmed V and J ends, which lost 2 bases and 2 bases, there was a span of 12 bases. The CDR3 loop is CASSYEGGLNTEAFF. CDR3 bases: TGTGCCAGCAGTTACGAGGGCGGCCTTAACACTGAAGCTTTCTTT.

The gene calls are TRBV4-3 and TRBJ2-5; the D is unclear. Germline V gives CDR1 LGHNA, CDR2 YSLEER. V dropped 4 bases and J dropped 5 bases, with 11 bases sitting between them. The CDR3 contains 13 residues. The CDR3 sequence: CASSRAQRETQYF. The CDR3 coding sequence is TGCGCCAGCAGCCGCGCCCAGAGGGAGACCCAGTACTTC.

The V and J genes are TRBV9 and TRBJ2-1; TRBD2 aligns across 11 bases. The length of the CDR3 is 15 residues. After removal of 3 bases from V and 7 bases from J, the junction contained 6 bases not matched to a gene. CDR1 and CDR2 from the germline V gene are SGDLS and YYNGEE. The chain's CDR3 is CASSAGTSGVNEQFF. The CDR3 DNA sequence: TGTGCCAGCAGCGCCGGGACTAGCGGCGTTAATGAGCAGTTCTTC.

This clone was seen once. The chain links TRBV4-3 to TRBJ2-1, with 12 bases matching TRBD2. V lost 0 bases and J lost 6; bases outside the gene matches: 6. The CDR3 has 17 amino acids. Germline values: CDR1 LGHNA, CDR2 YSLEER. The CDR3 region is CASSQDGLAGLGNEQFF. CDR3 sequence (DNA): TGCGCCAGCAGCCAAGATGGACTAGCGGGATTGGGCAATGAGCAGTTCTTC.

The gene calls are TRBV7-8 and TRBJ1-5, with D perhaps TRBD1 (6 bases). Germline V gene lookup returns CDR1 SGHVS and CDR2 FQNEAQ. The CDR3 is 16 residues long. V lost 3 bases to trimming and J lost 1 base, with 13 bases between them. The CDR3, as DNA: TGTGCCAGCAGCTTCAGTGACAGGACAAGCAATCAGCCCCAGCATTTT. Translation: CASSFSDRTSNQPQHF.

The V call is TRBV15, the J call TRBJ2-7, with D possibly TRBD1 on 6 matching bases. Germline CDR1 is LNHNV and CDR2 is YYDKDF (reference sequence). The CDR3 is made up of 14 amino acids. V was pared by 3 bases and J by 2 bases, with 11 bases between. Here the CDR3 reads CATSSQTGPYEQYF. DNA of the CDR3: TGTGCCACCAGCAGTCAGACAGGTCCCTACGAGCAGTACTTC.

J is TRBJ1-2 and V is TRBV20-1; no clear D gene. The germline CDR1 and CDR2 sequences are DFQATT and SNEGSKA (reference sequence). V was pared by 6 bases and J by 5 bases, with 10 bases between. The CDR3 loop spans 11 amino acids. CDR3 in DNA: TGCAGTGCCCAGCGAGATTATGGCTACACCTTC. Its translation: CSAQRDYGYTF.

The CDR3 is CASSLGGSSYNSPLHF. The DNA for the CDR3 is TGTGCCAGCAGCTTAGGCGGAAGCTCCTATAATTCACCCCTCCACTTT. V is TRBV7-9 and J is TRBJ1-6; no firm D call. The CDR3 runs to 16 residues. Trimming took off 1 base at V and 0 bases at J, with 7 bases between the two ends. CDR1 is SEHNR and CDR2 is FQNEAQ in the germline V gene (reference sequence).

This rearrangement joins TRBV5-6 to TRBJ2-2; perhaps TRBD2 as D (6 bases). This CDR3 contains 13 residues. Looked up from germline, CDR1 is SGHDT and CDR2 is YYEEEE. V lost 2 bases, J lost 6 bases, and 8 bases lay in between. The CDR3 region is CASSFAGPGELFF. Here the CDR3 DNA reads TGTGCCAGCAGCTTTGCGGGGCCCGGGGAGCTGTTTTTT.

CDR3 in amino acids: CAISDGGLEKLFF. The CDR3 coding sequence is TGTGCCATCAGTGACGGGGGGCTTGAAAAACTGTTTTTT. The chain is built from TRBV10-3 and TRBJ1-4, with D perhaps matching TRBD1 (6 bases). The CDR3 is 13 amino acids. Germline V gene data show CDR1 as ENHRY and CDR2 as SYGVKD. Between the trimmed V and J ends, which lost 3 bases and 7 bases, there was a span of 9 bases.

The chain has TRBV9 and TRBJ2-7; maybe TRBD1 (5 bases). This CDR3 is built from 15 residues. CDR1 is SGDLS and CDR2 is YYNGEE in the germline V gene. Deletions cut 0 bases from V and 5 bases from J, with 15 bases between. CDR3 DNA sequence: TGTGCCAGCAGCGTAGGGCAGGGTACCCATGACGAGCAGTACTTC. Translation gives CASSVGQGTHDEQYF.

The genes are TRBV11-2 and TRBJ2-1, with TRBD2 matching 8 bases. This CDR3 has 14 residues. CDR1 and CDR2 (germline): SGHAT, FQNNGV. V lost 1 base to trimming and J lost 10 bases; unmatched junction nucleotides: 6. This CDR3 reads CASSLGAGVEEQFF. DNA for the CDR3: TGTGCCAGCAGCTTAGGAGCGGGAGTCGAAGAGCAGTTCTTC.

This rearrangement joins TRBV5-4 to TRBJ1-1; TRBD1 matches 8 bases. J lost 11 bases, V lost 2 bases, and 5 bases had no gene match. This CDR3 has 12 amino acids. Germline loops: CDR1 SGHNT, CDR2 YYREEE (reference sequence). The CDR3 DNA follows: TGTGCCAGCAGCTTACCAGGGGGCGACGCTTTCTTT. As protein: CASSLPGGDAFF.

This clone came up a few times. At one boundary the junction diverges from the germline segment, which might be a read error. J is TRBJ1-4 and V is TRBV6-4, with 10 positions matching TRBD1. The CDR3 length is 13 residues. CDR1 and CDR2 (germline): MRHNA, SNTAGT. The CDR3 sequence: CASSRTGGGKTVF. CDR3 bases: TGTGCCAGCAGTAGGACAGGGGGAGGAAAAACTGTTTTT.

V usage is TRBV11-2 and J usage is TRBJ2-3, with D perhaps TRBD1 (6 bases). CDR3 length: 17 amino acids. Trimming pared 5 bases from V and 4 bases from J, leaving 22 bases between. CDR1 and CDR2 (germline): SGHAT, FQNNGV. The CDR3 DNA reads TGTGCCAGCAGCCCAAGCCCCGCTTCCACAGGGTCAGATACGCAGTATTTT. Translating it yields CASSPSPASTGSDTQYF.